The 14 T cell receptor beta chains in this list originate from one sample, sequenced in a study of blood T cell repertoires in COVID-19. Clones were sequenced by immunoSEQ multiplex PCR, and TCRdb holds only the in-frame ones, with some missing. This repertoire shows approximately 120,000 clones, around 86% found once; its top ten account for over 4.5%. Sequenced material: peripheral blood. These receptors originate from a human donor in a cohort sampled during active COVID-19.

This clone was counted between two and nine times. The chain joins TRBV10-2 to TRBJ1-5; 7 bases fit TRBD1. Per the germline V gene, CDR1 is WSHSY and CDR2 is SAAADI. The J segment lost 4 bases and the V segment lost 2 bases, leaving 2 bases of the junction unmatched. The CDR3 sequence is 14 residues long. CDR3 protein: CASSEAGGNQPQHF. Here the CDR3 DNA reads TGCGCCAGCAGTGAGGCAGGGGGTAATCAGCCCCAGCATTTT.

The chain is built from TRBV9 and TRBJ2-7; TRBD1 aligns across 8 bases. CDR3 size: 16 residues. The germline V gene has CDR1 SGDLS and CDR2 YYNGEE. V lost 4 bases, J lost 2 bases, and 11 bases stayed unmatched. The CDR3 DNA follows: TGTGCCAGCAGCCCCTCCGGGACAGGTGGAACCTACGAGCAGTACTTC. Protein sequence: CASSPSGTGGTYEQYF.

This chain connects TRBV11-3 to TRBJ2-7; no reliable D call. The germline V gene encodes CDR1 SGHNT and CDR2 YENEEA. The CDR3 is 11 amino acids. Trimming cost V 5 bases and J 0 bases, with 2 bases left between them. CDR3 in amino acids: CASSHSYEQYF. The DNA of the CDR3 is TGTGCCAGCAGCCACTCCTACGAGCAGTACTTC.

The chain recombines TRBV9 with TRBJ2-7; 11 bases match TRBD2. The CDR3 length is 14 residues. The J segment lost 6 bases and the V segment lost 3 bases, leaving 5 bases of the junction unmatched. From germline, CDR1 is SGDLS and CDR2 YYNGEE. Written as DNA, the CDR3 is TGTGCCAGCAGCGCGGGTAGCGGGAGGGGCGAGCAGTACTTC. Amino acids: CASSAGSGRGEQYF.

V gene TRBV28 combines with J gene TRBJ2-1, with 10 bases fitting TRBD2. The length of the CDR3 is 16 residues. Germline V gene lookup returns CDR1 MDHEN and CDR2 SYDVKM. The junction had 6 bases not matched to a gene; V was cut back by 7 bases and J by 0 bases. The CDR3 nucleotides are TGTGCCAGCACTCCCACTAGCGGGGACTCCTACAATGAGCAGTTCTTC. Translating it yields CASTPTSGDSYNEQFF.

The J gene is TRBJ2-1, the V gene TRBV5-6; 8 bases agree with TRBD2. The V segment lost 1 base and the J segment 0 bases; nucleotides outside the gene matches: 3. CDR3 size: 16 residues. CDR1 and CDR2 from the germline V gene are SGHDT and YYEEEE. CDR3 DNA sequence: TGTGCCAGCAGCTTGACAGCGGGAGACTCCTACAATGAGCAGTTCTTC. Translating it yields CASSLTAGDSYNEQFF.

This clone has a single count. The CDR3 loop reads CASSYSELGVAGELFF. As DNA, the CDR3 is TGTGCCAGCAGTTACTCGGAGTTGGGAGTCGCCGGGGAGCTGTTTTTT. This rearrangement joins TRBV6-5 to TRBJ2-2; the D gene is possibly TRBD2 (5 bases). There are 16 residues in the CDR3. Germline lookup yields CDR1 MNHEY and CDR2 SVGAGI. Trimming removed 0 bases from V and 6 bases from J, with 14 bases in between.

The genes are TRBV7-6 and TRBJ2-5; 9 bases map to TRBD1. The CDR3 is 16 residues long. Germline CDR1 and CDR2: SGHVS and FNYEAQ. V lost 3 bases, J lost 5 bases, and 10 bases stayed unmatched. This CDR3 reads CASSLSISGQGETQYF. The DNA for the CDR3 is TGTGCCAGCAGCTTGTCTATCTCTGGACAGGGGGAGACCCAGTACTTC.

The chain has TRBV19 and TRBJ2-1, with 8 positions matching TRBD1. Germline values: CDR1 LNHDA, CDR2 SQIVND (reference sequence). CDR3 length: 15 residues. V gave up 6 bases and J gave up 3 bases; unmatched junction bases: 7. Written as DNA, the CDR3 is TGTGCCAGTAGCCTAGCAGGACAGGGCTACAATGAGCAGTTCTTC. Translating gives CASSLAGQGYNEQFF. The full variable domain, rest sourced from reference TRBV19 and TRBJ2-1, is DGGITQSPKYLFRKEGQNVTLSCEQNLNHDAMYWYRQDPGQGLRLIYYSQIVNDFQKGDIAEGYSVSREKKESFPLTVTSAQKNPTAFYLCASSLAGQGYNEQFFGPGTRLTVL.

This chain connects TRBV5-1 to TRBJ2-7, with no clear D. Per the germline V gene, CDR1 is SGHRS and CDR2 is YFSETQ. This CDR3 comprises 13 residues. Trimming stripped 0 bases from V and 3 bases from J, with 7 bases between. Here the CDR3 reads CASSLGVYYEQYF. Here the CDR3 DNA reads TGCGCCAGCAGCTTGGGAGTGTACTACGAGCAGTACTTC.

This rearrangement joins TRBV19 to TRBJ2-7, with 8 bases matching TRBD1. The CDR3 contains 15 residues. Germline trimming cut 4 bases from V and 5 bases from J; bases unmatched to any gene: 10. Germline V gene data show CDR1 as LNHDA and CDR2 as SQIVND (reference sequence). The CDR3 bases are TGTGCCAGTAGTAATCTCGGGACAGGCGAGAACGAGCAGTACTTC. Its translation is CASSNLGTGENEQYF.

The chain carries TRBV5-1 and TRBJ2-7; 9 bases match TRBD1. V dropped 4 bases and J dropped 1; count of bases not matched to a gene: 9. The CDR3 runs 16 residues. Germline V lookup: CDR1 SGHRS, CDR2 YFSETQ. The CDR3 DNA sequence: TGCGCCAGCAGCCTCAGACGGGGGACAGGGTCCTACGAGCAGTACTTC. Amino acids: CASSLRRGTGSYEQYF.

In DNA, the CDR3 is TGCGCCAGCGATTCGGGTTCTGAAATTAGAGTATGGCCAGATACGCAGTATTTT. Its protein product is CASDSGSEIRVWPDTQYF. The chain recombines TRBV10-2 with TRBJ2-3; D ambiguous. Per the germline V gene, CDR1 is WSHSY and CDR2 is SAAADI. This CDR3 has 18 amino acids. V was shortened by 8 bases and J by 4 bases, with 28 bases between the two germline ends.

The J gene is TRBJ1-1, the V gene TRBV11-2, with 7 bases matching TRBD1. With 5 bases clipped from V and 5 bases from J, the junction kept 11 bases outside the gene matches. The CDR3 runs to 15 residues. Germline lookup yields CDR1 SGHAT and CDR2 FQNNGV. The CDR3 sequence is CASSTRQGGWTEAFF. In DNA form, the CDR3 reads TGTGCCAGCAGCACCAGACAGGGAGGTTGGACTGAAGCTTTCTTT.